This TCR beta chain was recovered during a study of response to subunit inactivated influenza vaccine. TCRdb re-called the RT-PCR reads with MiXCR, one entry per CDR3 protein. Of about 700,000 distinct CDR3 sequences in the sample, approximately 15% were seen once. J lost 5 bases, V lost 2 bases, and 4 bases had no gene match. This CDR3 region has 14 residues. Comments on this clonotype: Its specificity is unknown.

Findings of the study overall: Few new T cells, the authors suggested, are recruited by each seasonal influenza vaccination.

The sequence was obtained from a man over 45 who received an inactivated influenza vaccine. The sample in question was PBMCs from blood, obtained roughly 12 days after vaccination. The V and J genes are TRBV12-3 or TRBV12-4 and TRBJ2-3, with 7 bases identical to TRBD2. CDR3 DNA sequence: TGTGCCAGCAGTTTAAGGGGACTATTAGATACGCAGTATTTT. Translating gives CASSLRGLLDTQYF.